The entry below describes one TCR beta chain. In the original processing: The assay estimated nucleated cells by amplifying reference gene primers. Only in-frame clones appear in the TCRdb table, and some are missing; sequencing was by immunoSEQ multiplex PCR. D and trimming come from the DNA, and the V and J calls and clone size come from that table. The table has about 130,000 clones, over 80% seen once. The data were taken from a study of blood T cell repertoires in COVID-19. Study details: Acute and convalescent COVID-19 specimens originated in the United States, Italy and Spain. PBMCs, B-cell-depleted T cells, or T cells were the source of the cDNA or gDNA that made up the material.

The germline gives CDR1 SGHAT, CDR2 FQDESV (reference sequence). This CDR3 comprises 14 residues. Deletions cut 2 bases from V and 1 base from J, with 8 bases between. The sequenced sample was peripheral blood. The chain couples TRBV11-1 to TRBJ1-1, with D maybe TRBD1 (6 bases). The TCR comes from a man aged 60 to 69 with acute or convalescent COVID-19. This chain's CDR3 is CASSLQGRNTEAFF. The CDR3 DNA follows: TGTGCCAGCAGCTTACAGGGGAGGAACACTGAAGCTTTCTTT.